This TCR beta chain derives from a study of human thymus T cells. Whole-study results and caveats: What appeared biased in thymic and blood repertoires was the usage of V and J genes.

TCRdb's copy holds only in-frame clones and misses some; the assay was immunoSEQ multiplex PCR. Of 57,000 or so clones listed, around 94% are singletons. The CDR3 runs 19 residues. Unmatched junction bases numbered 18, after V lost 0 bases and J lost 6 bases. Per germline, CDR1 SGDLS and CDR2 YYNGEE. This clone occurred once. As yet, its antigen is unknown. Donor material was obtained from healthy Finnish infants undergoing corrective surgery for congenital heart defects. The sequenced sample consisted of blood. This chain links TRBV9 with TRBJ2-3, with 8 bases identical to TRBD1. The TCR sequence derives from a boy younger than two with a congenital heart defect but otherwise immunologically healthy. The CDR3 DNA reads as TGTGCCAGCAGCGTAGGGACAGGGACCGATGCGGGATCCGGGGATACGCAGTATTTT. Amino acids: CASSVGTGTDAGSGDTQYF.